One sample yielded the 22 T cell receptor beta chains listed below, sequenced in a study of blood T cell repertoires in COVID-19. This table comes from immunoSEQ multiplex PCR, and its TCRdb copy is limited to in-frame clones, with some not included. The sample holds about 80,000 clones, approximately 90% seen once. Sequences were obtained from peripheral blood. Receptors were obtained from a woman of 80 years or more with acute or convalescent COVID-19.

The J gene is TRBJ2-1, the V gene TRBV2; the match to TRBD2 covers 8 bases. The CDR3 is made up of 15 amino acids. The V gene end was trimmed by 7 bases and the J gene end by 4 bases; junction bases not matched to a gene: 9. Germline V gene sequence: CDR1 SNHLY, CDR2 FYNNEI. The CDR3 nucleotides read TGTGCCAGCACCCAAGTAAGCGGGAGTTACAATGAGCAGTTCTTC. As protein: CASTQVSGSYNEQFF.

The DNA of the CDR3 is TGTGCCAGCAGCCGTGGGGCCAACTATGGCTACACCTTC. Translated: CASSRGANYGYTF. The rearrangement joins TRBV3-1 (or the pseudogene TRBV3-2) to TRBJ1-2, with D maybe TRBD1 (5 bases). The CDR3 is 13 amino acids. Per the germline V gene, CDR1 is LGHDT and CDR2 is YNNKEL (reference sequence). V was trimmed by 4 bases and J by 2 bases, leaving 8 bases between them.

This clone was seen a single time. The J gene is TRBJ2-3, the V gene TRBV7-3; 14 nucleotides align to TRBD2. Germline V gene sequence: CDR1 SGHTA, CDR2 FQGTGA. The CDR3 runs to 17 residues. Trimming cost V 6 bases and J 4 bases; bases outside gene matches: 9. This chain's CDR3 is CASRPNLGLAGADTQYF. CDR3 in DNA: TGTGCCAGCAGGCCCAACCTGGGACTAGCGGGAGCAGATACGCAGTATTTT.

The V and J genes are TRBV19 and TRBJ2-4; 13 bases agree with TRBD2. This CDR3 is built from 17 residues. CDR1 and CDR2 from the germline V gene are LNHDA and SQIVND (reference sequence). Trimming at V came to 5 bases and at J to 6 bases, leaving 10 bases not matched to a gene. CDR3 coding DNA: TGTGCCAGTAGTCCGGGGGGACTAGCGGGGCCTTCAAACATTCAGTACTTC. This sequence encodes CASSPGGLAGPSNIQYF.

This chain links TRBV2 with TRBJ2-7, with D maybe TRBD1 (7 bases). This CDR3 has 15 amino acids. V was trimmed by 1 base and J by 2 bases, leaving 12 bases between them. The germline gives CDR1 SNHLY, CDR2 FYNNEI. CDR3 sequence: CASSEGQGGPYEQYF. The CDR3 DNA sequence: TGTGCCAGCAGTGAAGGTCAGGGGGGCCCCTACGAGCAGTACTTC.

The chain combines TRBV19 with TRBJ1-5; 7 positions agree with TRBD1. V lost 6 bases, J lost 1 base, and 3 bases stayed unmatched. Looked up from germline, CDR1 is LNHDA and CDR2 is SQIVND (reference sequence). The CDR3 sequence is 14 residues long. The CDR3 nucleotides read TGTGCCAGTAGGTCGGGACAGAGCAATCAGCCCCAGCATTTT. Translating gives CASRSGQSNQPQHF.

The chain couples TRBV21-1 to TRBJ1-4. TRBV21-1 constitutes a pseudogene. CDR3 size: 15 residues. The chain's CDR3 is CATSRQPAGVEKLFF. CDR3 nucleotides: TGTGCCACCTCTAGGCAACCAGCGGGAGTTGAAAAACTGTTTTTT.

The chain carries TRBV30 and TRBJ1-1; TRBD1 might be the D (6 bases). The length of the CDR3 is 13 residues. Germline CDR1 GTSNPN, CDR2 SVGIG (reference sequence). V lost 0 bases and J 5 bases, leaving 10 bases between the germline ends. The CDR3 spells CAWSVRQGTEAFF. The CDR3 nucleotides are TGTGCCTGGAGTGTACGGCAGGGGACTGAAGCTTTCTTT.

The gene calls are TRBV5-1 and TRBJ1-1, with D perhaps TRBD1 (5 bases). The CDR3 consists of 13 residues. Germline CDR1 is SGHRS and CDR2 is YFSETQ. Trimming stripped 6 bases from V and 0 bases from J, with 9 bases between. The CDR3 DNA reads as TGCGCCAGCACTGACAGCGTGAACACTGAAGCTTTCTTT. Translated: CASTDSVNTEAFF.

This rearrangement joins TRBV19 to TRBJ2-1; 8 bases agree with TRBD2. J gave up 7 bases and V 9 bases, and 11 bases lay outside the gene matches. The CDR3 length is 14 residues. Germline V gene lookup returns CDR1 LNHDA and CDR2 SQIVND (reference sequence). The DNA for the CDR3 is TGTGCCAGCACCTTAGCGGGGCGACCAAATGAGCAGTTCTTC. This translates into CASTLAGRPNEQFF.

This sequence joins TRBV2 and TRBJ2-7, with D unclear. The CDR3 is 12 amino acids. Looked up from germline, CDR1 is SNHLY and CDR2 is FYNNEI. V was pared by 8 bases and J by 3 bases, with 11 bases between. The CDR3 coding sequence is TGTGCCAGCCGCCAGGCAGGCTACGAGCAGTACTTC. This encodes CASRQAGYEQYF. Full variable domain (rest looked up from reference TRBV2 and TRBJ2-7): EPEVTQTPSHQVTQMGQEVILRCVPISNHLYFYWYRQILGQKVEFLVSFYNNEISEKSEIFDDQFSVERPDGSNFTLKIRSTKLEDSAMYFCASRQAGYEQYFGPGTRLTVT.

This sequence joins TRBV18 and TRBJ1-1; 9 bases line up with TRBD1. Germline CDR1 and CDR2: KGHSH and LQKENI. Trimming cost V 5 bases and J 0 bases; bases outside gene matches: 1. The CDR3 covers 14 residues. The CDR3 loop reads CASSRTGVNTEAFF. CDR3 bases: TGTGCCAGCTCAAGGACAGGGGTGAACACTGAAGCTTTCTTT.

The chain carries TRBV2 and TRBJ1-2; D is undetermined. The CDR3 is 13 amino acids. Germline CDR1 reads SNHLY; CDR2 reads FYNNEI. Between the trimmed V and J ends, which lost 3 bases and 3 bases, there was a span of 8 bases. CDR3: CASSDGGDYGYTF. DNA for the CDR3: TGTGCCAGCAGTGACGGAGGAGACTATGGCTACACCTTC.

The chain combines TRBV4-3 with TRBJ2-1; TRBD1 agrees at 8 bases. The CDR3 loop spans 13 amino acids. Germline V lookup: CDR1 LGHNA, CDR2 YSLEER. V dropped 2 bases and J dropped 9; count of bases not matched to a gene: 3. CDR3 sequence (DNA): TGCGCCAGCAGCCAAAACACAGGGGGTGAGCAGTTCTTC. It codes for CASSQNTGGEQFF.

The CDR3 DNA reads TGTGCCAGTAGTATCGGACAGTATAGCAATCAGCCCCAGCATTTT. It encodes CASSIGQYSNQPQHF. The V gene is TRBV19, the J gene TRBJ1-5; weak D call: TRBD1 (6 bases). Germline V gene lookup returns CDR1 LNHDA and CDR2 SQIVND (reference sequence). Deletions cut 3 bases from V and 0 bases from J, with 9 bases between. This CDR3 comprises 15 residues.

In this sample, this clone turned up once. CDR3 region: CASSYGAHPNEQFF. Written as DNA, the CDR3 is TGTGCCAGCAGTTATGGAGCCCATCCCAATGAGCAGTTCTTC. The chain combines TRBV27 with TRBJ2-1; D is unresolved. This CDR3 has 14 residues. V was cut by 4 bases and J by 6 bases, with 13 bases left in between. CDR1 and CDR2 from the germline V gene are MNHEY and SMNVEV (reference sequence).

The rearrangement links TRBV30 to TRBJ1-6, with 8 bases that match TRBD1. This CDR3 has 15 residues. Trimming at V came to 3 bases and at J to 9 bases, leaving 10 bases not matched to a gene. Germline CDR1 reads GTSNPN; CDR2 reads SVGIG (reference sequence). The CDR3 loop reads CAWRSRGRSGSPLHF. The CDR3 DNA sequence: TGTGCCTGGAGGTCCAGGGGGCGCTCAGGTTCACCCCTCCACTTT.

This clone has just a few counts. This chain links TRBV6-5 with TRBJ1-1; no clear D. The CDR3 runs to 14 residues. Trimming pared 10 bases from V and 4 bases from J, leaving 19 bases between. CDR1 MNHEY and CDR2 SVGAGI come from the germline V gene. The CDR3 DNA follows: TGTGCCACCAGACCTCCGGGTGCGGGCACTGAAGCTTTCTTT. It codes for CATRPPGAGTEAFF.

This clone has more than one count but fewer than ten. This chain connects TRBV6-5 to TRBJ1-1, with D hard to call. This CDR3 contains 16 residues. CDR1 MNHEY and CDR2 SVGAGI come from the germline V gene. V dropped 1 base and J dropped 5 bases, with 17 bases sitting between them. DNA of the CDR3: TGTGCCAGCAGTTACTTGTCAGGTGGGGAGCGGACTGAAGCTTTCTTT. Protein: CASSYLSGGERTEAFF.

The rearrangement joins TRBV2 to TRBJ2-2; no clear D gene. Trimming removed 4 bases from V and 0 bases from J, with 12 bases in between. CDR3 size: 16 residues. Germline V gene sequence: CDR1 SNHLY, CDR2 FYNNEI. For the CDR3, the DNA is TGTGCCAGCAGTGTATTAGAACTTTCGAACACCGGGGAGCTGTTTTTT. Its protein is CASSVLELSNTGELFF.

The chain carries TRBV6-1 and TRBJ2-2; D is perhaps TRBD1 (5 bases). Trimming removed 3 bases from V and 6 bases from J, with 14 bases in between. The CDR3 runs 15 residues. Germline lookup yields CDR1 MNHNS and CDR2 SASEGT. The CDR3 region is CASSEPTQGPGELFF. The CDR3 DNA reads TGTGCCAGCAGTGAGCCCACCCAGGGTCCCGGGGAGCTGTTTTTT.

V is TRBV19 and J is TRBJ2-1; D ambiguous. Trimming took 3 bases from V and 7 from J, leaving 13 bases between them. The CDR3 is made up of 14 amino acids. Germline V gives CDR1 LNHDA, CDR2 SQIVND (reference sequence). The CDR3 sequence: CASSMRTVLNEQFF. For the CDR3, the DNA is TGTGCCAGTAGTATGAGAACAGTCTTGAATGAGCAGTTCTTC.